This T cell receptor beta chain was obtained from a study of blood T cell repertoires in COVID-19. Whole-study context: Sources were T cells, B-cell-depleted T cells, or PBMCs; the material itself was cDNA or gDNA.

Sequenced by immunoSEQ multiplex PCR; TCRdb stores in-frame clones only, minus some. The table lists roughly 240,000 clones, more than 85% of them singletons. Deletions cut 0 bases from V and 10 bases from J, with 13 bases between. The CDR3 spans 15 residues. The germline V gene has CDR1 MNHEY and CDR2 SVGAGI. Sequencing was carried out using peripheral blood. The TCR originated in a man aged 18 to 35 with active or convalescent COVID-19. This chain joins TRBV6-5 and TRBJ1-6; D might be TRBD1 (6 bases). This CDR3 reads CASSYSGTSASPLHF. The CDR3 nucleotides are TGTGCCAGCAGTTACTCGGGGACATCGGCCTCACCCCTCCACTTT.